This entry lists 18 T cell receptor beta chains sequenced from one sample in a study of graft-versus-host responses after intestinal transplantation. No antigen has been identified for these receptors. Profiling relied on immunoSEQ multiplex PCR, and the TCRdb table lists in-frame clones only, not all of them. The repertoire includes some 79,000 clones, roughly 91% of them detected once, and approximately 0.34% sits in the top ten. Here the sequenced sample was unstimulated CD4+ T cells sorted from spleen or lymph node cells, taken before intestinal transplant. These receptor sequences come from a human donor who received an intestinal transplant.

CDR3 region: CASSQARTGMTQYF. The CDR3 nucleotides read TGTGCCAGCAGCCAAGCAAGGACGGGGATGACCCAGTACTTC. V and J are TRBV4-2 and TRBJ2-5; D possibly corresponds to TRBD2 (5 bases). Germline CDR1 and CDR2: LGHNA and YNFKEQ. CDR3 size: 14 residues. With 1 base removed from V and 7 bases from J, the gap between germline ends came to 13 bases.

The chain links TRBV11-3 to TRBJ1-1; the D is unclear. V was trimmed by 4 bases and J by 3 bases, leaving 9 bases between them. The CDR3 runs 13 residues. Germline values: CDR1 SGHNT, CDR2 YENEEA. The CDR3 coding sequence is TGTGCCAGCAGCTCGTTCCGGGACACTGAAGCTTTCTTT. Translating it yields CASSSFRDTEAFF.

The V gene is TRBV29-1, the J gene TRBJ1-2; 7 bases map to TRBD1. With V trimmed by 7 bases and J by 4 bases, 6 bases remained unmatched. The CDR3 has 12 amino acids. The germline V gene has CDR1 SQVTM and CDR2 ANQGSEA. The CDR3 spells CSAGDSSYGYTF. The CDR3 coding sequence is TGCAGCGCCGGGGACAGCAGCTATGGCTACACCTTC.

A single count supports this clone. The CDR3 end shows no conserved phenylalanine or tryptophan, and so a read error is likely. The limits of the CDR3 on the DNA are not certain, so only TCRdb's listed CDR3 is given. The CDR3 protein is CASSYLSDNKLRL. The rearrangement uses TRBV6-6 and TRBJ1-2; the DNA was not compared with TRBD1, the D call given in the table. The CDR3 is 13 amino acids long, termini counted. In germline, CDR1 is MNHNY, CDR2 SVGAGI (reference sequence).

CDR3 residues: CASSTPALGTDTQYF. CDR3 DNA: TGTGCCAGCAGTACCCCAGCGCTCGGCACAGATACGCAGTATTTT. The chain is built from TRBV28 and TRBJ2-3, with D unresolved. The length of the CDR3 is 15 residues. CDR1 is MDHEN, CDR2 SYDVKM, per germline. With 5 bases removed from V and 1 base from J, the gap between germline ends came to 13 bases.

A single count supports this clone. Other DNA sequences in this specimen translate into the identical CDR3. This rearrangement joins TRBV9 to TRBJ2-5; maybe TRBD1 (6 bases). There are 14 residues in the CDR3. V lost 4 bases and J 1 base, leaving 11 bases between the germline ends. CDR1 and CDR2 from the germline V gene are SGDLS and YYNGEE. CDR3 protein: CASSPGQLQETQYF. CDR3 coding DNA: TGTGCCAGCAGCCCCGGACAGCTCCAAGAGACCCAGTACTTC. The variable domain in full, completed from reference TRBV9 and TRBJ2-5, reads DSGVTQTPKHLITATGQRVTLRCSPRSGDLSVYWYQQSLDQGLQFLIQYYNGEERAKGNILERFSAQQFPDLHSELNLSSLELGDSALYFCASSPGQLQETQYFGPGTRLLVL.

This rearrangement joins TRBV7-9 to TRBJ2-1, with 9 bases that match TRBD1. Germline loops: CDR1 SEHNR, CDR2 FQNEAQ (reference sequence). The length of the CDR3 is 15 residues. V gave up 5 bases and J gave up 2 bases; unmatched junction bases: 4. CDR3: CASSRGQGAYNEQFF. The CDR3, as DNA: TGTGCCAGCAGCCGGGGACAGGGTGCCTACAATGAGCAGTTCTTC.

V gene TRBV5-6 combines with J gene TRBJ2-7; tentatively, D is TRBD2 (6 bases). CDR3 length: 15 amino acids. The V end was cut by 6 bases, the J end by 0 bases, with 16 bases between. Per germline, CDR1 SGHDT and CDR2 YYEEEE. CDR3 bases: TGTGCCAGCACCAACCGGGACTTTCGCTCCTACGAGCAGTACTTC. Translated: CASTNRDFRSYEQYF.

This clone is a singleton in its sample. This chain uses TRBV9 with TRBJ2-3, with D perhaps TRBD2 (6 bases). V lost 3 bases, J lost 4 bases, and 15 bases lay in between. The CDR3 spans 15 residues. The germline V gene has CDR1 SGDLS and CDR2 YYNGEE. The CDR3 region has the DNA TGTGCCAGCAGCGCCACAGCAGGGACTCCAGATACGCAGTATTTT. This translates into CASSATAGTPDTQYF.

Many counts were recorded for this clone. The chain employs TRBV28 and TRBJ2-4; D may be TRBD1 (6 bases). This CDR3 is 13 amino acids long. Trimming stripped 8 bases from V and 3 bases from J, with 11 bases between. Germline V gene lookup returns CDR1 MDHEN and CDR2 SYDVKM. CDR3 loop: CASHRTDKNIQYF. The CDR3 coding sequence is TGTGCCAGCCATAGGACAGACAAAAACATTCAGTACTTC. The variable domain in full, completed from reference TRBV28 and TRBJ2-4, reads DVKVTQSSRYLVKRTGEKVFLECVQDMDHENMFWYRQDPGLGLRLIYFSYDVKMKEKGDIPEGYSVSREKKERFSLILESASTNQTSMYLCASHRTDKNIQYFGAGTRLSVL.

The genes are TRBV28 and TRBJ2-7, with 7 bases fitting TRBD1. Germline V gene sequence: CDR1 MDHEN, CDR2 SYDVKM. The CDR3 has 16 residues. The trim removed 3 bases at V and 1 base at J, leaving 9 bases unmatched. The CDR3 spells CASSFFLSGGSYEQYF. CDR3 bases: TGTGCCAGCAGTTTTTTTCTTTCAGGGGGATCCTACGAGCAGTACTTC.

The chain carries TRBV27 and TRBJ1-1; D is uncertain. This CDR3 has 13 amino acids. V dropped 2 bases and J dropped 3 bases, with 7 bases sitting between them. CDR1 is MNHEY, CDR2 SMNVEV, per germline (reference sequence). The CDR3, as DNA: TGTGCCAGCAGTTTAACACCAGACACTGAAGCTTTCTTT. Its protein product is CASSLTPDTEAFF.

The V call is TRBV6-6, the J call TRBJ1-2; the match to TRBD1 covers 8 bases. The J segment lost 2 bases and the V segment lost 8 bases, leaving 10 bases of the junction unmatched. This CDR3 region has 15 residues. CDR1 is MNHNY, CDR2 SVGAGI, per germline (reference sequence). CDR3 in amino acids: CASAPTGGANYGYTF. The DNA of the CDR3 is TGTGCCAGCGCTCCAACAGGGGGGGCCAACTATGGCTACACCTTC.

J is TRBJ2-7 and V is TRBV27; TRBD1 matches at 10 bases. Germline lookup yields CDR1 MNHEY and CDR2 SMNVEV (reference sequence). V gave up 5 bases and J gave up 8 bases; unmatched junction bases: 6. The CDR3 sequence is 13 residues long. CDR3 region: CASSMDRGLQQYF. CDR3 DNA sequence: TGTGCCAGCAGTATGGACAGGGGGTTGCAGCAGTACTTC.

The chain uses TRBV28 and TRBJ2-7; TRBD2 matches at 8 bases. The CDR3 has 17 residues. Looked up from germline, CDR1 is MDHEN and CDR2 is SYDVKM. Trimming took 3 bases from V and 2 from J; bases not matched to a gene: 12. The CDR3 DNA is TGTGCCAGCAGTTTGATAGATCCGGGGGGGATTCCCTACGAGCAGTACTTC. It specifies CASSLIDPGGIPYEQYF.

The rearrangement joins TRBV19 to TRBJ2-7; TRBD1 is a possible D gene (6 bases). Germline CDR1 LNHDA, CDR2 SQIVND (reference sequence). The CDR3 loop spans 14 amino acids. The germline V and J ends were trimmed by 9 bases and 0 bases, with 15 bases remaining between them. Here the CDR3 DNA reads TGTGCCAGCCGGGAACAGGGAATCTCCTACGAGCAGTACTTC. This sequence encodes CASREQGISYEQYF.

Remarks on this clone: Relative to the germline gene, one junction end is altered; a read error may explain this. The chain carries TRBV28 and TRBJ2-7; D may be TRBD1 (6 bases). The CDR3 covers 14 residues. Looked up from germline, CDR1 is MDHEN and CDR2 is SYDVKM. The DNA of the CDR3 is TGTGCCAGCAGCCCGCACGCGGACAGCCCTTCCTCGACGTTC. It encodes CASSPHADSPSSTF.

This clone was observed a single time. The chain carries TRBV27 and TRBJ1-5; D not certain. Germline V gives CDR1 MNHEY, CDR2 SMNVEV (reference sequence). The V end lost 2 bases, the J end lost 4 bases, and 18 bases lay between the germline ends. The CDR3 covers 17 residues. CDR3 in amino acids: CASSLPPVAVANQPQHF. The CDR3 DNA follows: TGTGCCAGCAGTTTACCCCCAGTTGCGGTCGCAAATCAGCCCCAGCATTTT.